Listed below are T cell receptor beta chains from one sample, sequenced in a study of neurological immune-mediated disorders. TCRdb analysed the 5' RACE reads with MiXCR anew, one entry per CDR3 protein. The sample carries tens of thousands of distinct CDR3 sequences, about 9% recorded once. Sequencing was carried out using PBMCs. The receptors stem from a woman in her forties in good health. Each CDR3 is given with its conserved first and last residue. The order of the fields is J gene, D gene, V gene, clone size, CDR3 protein, CDR3 DNA. The D gene is left open where the match is weak. For some rows the clone size is stated as once, few or many, or as a class when expanded; others skip it.

TRBJ2-3 TRBD2 TRBV10-3 many CATDLGAGVRVDTQYF TGTGCCACCGACCTTGGGGCGGGAGTCCGCGTGGATACGCAGTATTTT
TRBJ1-1 - TRBV28 many CASSVQGRTEAFF TGTGCCAGCAGTGTACAGGGACGGACTGAAGCTTTCTTT
TRBJ2-2 TRBD1 TRBV7-8 - CASSLYPDRATGELFF TGTGCCAGCAGCTTATATCCGGACAGGGCCACCGGGGAGCTGTTTTTT
TRBJ1-2 TRBD1 TRBV9 many CASSSTGTEISYGYTF TGTGCCAGCAGCTCGACCGGGACAGAGATTTCCTATGGCTACACCTTC
TRBJ1-2 - TRBV7-2 many CASLERAKPYGYTF TGTGCCAGCCTCGAACGGGCCAAACCCTATGGCTACACCTTC
TRBJ1-2 - TRBV5-6 many CANAERTNYGYTF TGTGCCAATGCGGAGCGGACGAACTATGGCTACACCTTC
TRBJ1-6 - TRBV12-3/TRBV12-4 many CASNLSPGNSPLHF TGTGCCAGCAACCTTTCTCCGGGGAATTCACCCCTCCACTTT
TRBJ2-1 TRBD2 TRBV20-1 many CSARVPGGRYNEQFF TGCAGTGCTAGAGTCCCAGGCGGGAGATACAATGAGCAGTTCTTC
TRBJ1-1 TRBD1 TRBV10-3 many CAISPQGANTEAFF TGTGCCATCAGCCCACAGGGGGCGAACACTGAAGCTTTCTTT
TRBJ1-1 - TRBV15 - CATSRDHSQNTEAFF TGTGCCACCAGCAGAGATCACAGTCAGAACACTGAAGCTTTCTTT
TRBJ2-1 TRBD2 TRBV20-1 many CSAKEPSGTNEQFF TGCAGTGCTAAGGAGCCTAGCGGGACCAATGAGCAGTTCTTC
TRBJ1-6 TRBD1 TRBV7-2 many CASSSTGLVDSPLHF TGTGCCAGCAGCTCGACAGGGTTAGTTGATTCACCCCTCCACTTT
TRBJ1-1 - TRBV19 many CASSRNVIEAFF TGTGCCAGTAGTCGCAATGTCATTGAAGCTTTCTTT
TRBJ2-2 - TRBV24-1 many CATSDWDTGELFF TGTGCCACCAGTGATTGGGACACCGGGGAGCTGTTTTTT
TRBJ2-7 TRBD1 TRBV20-1 many CSAVHRGFTYEQYF TGCAGTGCCGTCCACAGGGGGTTTACCTACGAGCAGTACTTC
TRBJ2-2 - TRBV5-1 many CASSRGGPNTGELFF TGCGCCAGCAGCCGAGGGGGGCCGAACACCGGGGAGCTGTTTTTT
TRBJ1-2 - TRBV10-3 many CAISFSGGQNGYTF TGTGCCATCTCATTTTCGGGGGGCCAGAATGGCTACACCTTC
TRBJ1-1 - TRBV6-2/TRBV6-3 few CASRPGPGTEAFF TGTGCCAGCAGACCCGGTCCCGGGACTGAAGCTTTCTTT
TRBJ1-1 TRBD1 TRBV5-1 many CASSPGQGALNTEAFF TGCGCCAGCAGCCCGGGACAGGGGGCGCTAAACACTGAAGCTTTCTTT
TRBJ2-5 - TRBV12-3/TRBV12-4 many CASSPGAGETQYF TGTGCCAGCAGTCCCGGCGCCGGAGAGACCCAGTACTTC
TRBJ1-1 - TRBV7-9 many CASSPRVEGAEAFF TGTGCCAGCAGCCCGCGCGTTGAAGGAGCTGAAGCTTTCTTT
TRBJ2-7 - TRBV5-1 - CASSSLSTGESYEQYF TGCGCCAGCAGCTCTCTCTCGACAGGAGAGTCCTACGAGCAGTACTTC
TRBJ2-2 TRBD1 TRBV29-1 many CSVRTGQNTGELFF TGCAGCGTCCGGACAGGCCAGAACACCGGGGAGCTGTTTTTT
TRBJ1-2 - TRBV5-1 many CASSADSPNYGYTF TGCGCCAGCAGCGCCGACAGCCCCAACTATGGCTACACCTTC
TRBJ2-1 - TRBV9 many CASSVEGTAGASYNEQFF TGTGCCAGCAGCGTAGAGGGTACGGCGGGGGCCTCTTACAATGAGCAGTTCTTC
TRBJ2-3 TRBD2 TRBV10-3 many CAITSLAGDTQYF TGTGCCATCACGAGTCTAGCGGGAGATACGCAGTATTTT
TRBJ1-4 - TRBV5-1 few CASSPQGREKLFF TGCGCCAGCAGCCCGCAGGGACGTGAAAAACTGTTTTTT
TRBJ2-7 TRBD1 TRBV15 many CATSAETGDSSYEQYF TGTGCCACCAGCGCAGAGACAGGGGACAGCTCCTACGAGCAGTACTTC
TRBJ2-1 TRBD2 TRBV20-1 many CSATRLAGHAQYNEQFF TGCAGTGCGACCAGACTAGCGGGTCATGCGCAGTACAATGAGCAGTTCTTC
TRBJ1-2 TRBD1 TRBV7-2 many CASSLAGQGVTNYGYTF TGTGCCAGCAGCTTAGCGGGACAGGGCGTTACTAACTATGGCTACACCTTC
TRBJ1-5 - TRBV27 many CASSLMTGGQPQHF TGTGCCAGCAGTTTGATGACAGGCGGACAGCCCCAGCATTTT
TRBJ1-3 - TRBV4-3 many CASSQEGAPSGNTIYF TGCGCCAGCAGCCAAGAGGGGGCACCCTCTGGAAACACCATATATTTT
TRBJ1-1 - TRBV12-3/TRBV12-4 many CASRQQSTTTEAFF TGTGCCAGCAGGCAACAGAGTACGACCACTGAAGCTTTCTTT
TRBJ1-6 TRBD1 TRBV18 - CASRQGYNSPLHF TGTGCCAGCCGACAGGGGTATAATTCACCCCTCCACTTT
TRBJ2-7 TRBD2 TRBV20-1 many CSAKPAGGLVGREQYF TGCAGTGCTAAACCAGCGGGGGGTCTCGTTGGTCGCGAGCAGTACTTC
TRBJ2-1 - TRBV5-1 many CASSFNPVTGSSYNEQFF TGCGCCAGCAGCTTTAACCCCGTGACAGGATCTTCCTACAATGAGCAGTTCTTC
TRBJ1-6 - TRBV6-5 many CASSYSGMRGLAYF TGTGCCAGCAGTTACTCGGGCATGAGAGGCCTGGCCTATTTT
TRBJ1-5 TRBD1 TRBV7-3 many CASSPTSGTGDQPQHF TGTGCCAGCAGCCCAACATCCGGGACAGGGGATCAGCCCCAGCATTTT
TRBJ1-1 - TRBV5-1 many CASLEGPGNTEAFF TGCGCCAGCTTAGAGGGTCCAGGGAACACTGAAGCTTTCTTT
TRBJ2-3 TRBD1 TRBV10-3 - CAISHGQGTDTQYF TGTGCCATCAGCCACGGACAGGGCACAGATACACAGTATTTT
TRBJ2-5 TRBD1 TRBV10-3 many CAISWDRAEETQYF TGTGCCATCAGTTGGGACAGGGCAGAGGAGACCCAGTACTTC
TRBJ2-5 - TRBV3-1 many CASQGEGKGETQYF TGTGCCAGCCAGGGGGAGGGGAAGGGAGAGACCCAGTACTTC
TRBJ1-1 - TRBV5-5 many CASSVGRTVANTEAFF TGTGCCAGCAGCGTGGGACGGACGGTGGCGAACACTGAAGCTTTCTTT
TRBJ2-7 TRBD2 TRBV20-1 many CSAPWRGGPSSYEQYF TGCAGTGCTCCCTGGCGGGGGGGCCCCAGCTCCTACGAGCAGTACTTC
TRBJ2-1 TRBD1 TRBV6-2/TRBV6-3 many CASRPAGTGMYNEQFF TGTGCCAGCAGACCCGCGGGGACAGGGATGTACAATGAGCAGTTCTTC
TRBJ2-3 - TRBV6-5 many CASSPEGVRTDTQYF TGTGCCAGCAGCCCCGAGGGGGTTCGCACAGATACGCAGTATTTT
TRBJ2-3 TRBD1 TRBV5-1 many CASTEGTGNTDTQYF TGCGCCAGCACCGAAGGGACAGGGAACACAGATACGCAGTATTTT
TRBJ2-2 TRBD2 TRBV5-5 many CASSLATGGTTGELFF TGTGCCAGCAGCTTGGCCACGGGGGGGACCACCGGGGAGCTGTTTTTT
TRBJ2-3 TRBD2 TRBV12-3/TRBV12-4 many CASRGLGVADTQYF TGTGCCAGCAGGGGACTAGGGGTCGCAGATACGCAGTATTTT
TRBJ1-1 - TRBV6-5 many CASRPGGGGKNTEAFF TGTGCCAGCAGACCCGGGGGGGGGGGAAAGAACACTGAAGCTTTCTTT